This TCR beta chain was identified in a study of siplizumab effects on memory and regulatory T cells. Findings of the study overall: Memory cells seemed less diverse than naive T cells, which seemed major alloresponse contributors.

About this clone: The antigen is undetermined.

The data were produced by immunoSEQ multiplex PCR, yet TCRdb's version contains in-frame clones alone and is incomplete. This table has 90,000 to 140,000 clones, about 92% appearing once. Germline V gene lookup returns CDR1 SGHDN and CDR2 FVKESK. Trimming pared 0 bases from V and 3 bases from J, leaving 14 bases between. CDR3 length equals 16 residues. This sequence originates from a human donor in good health. Sequenced input: CD4+ T cells sorted from blood. The genes are TRBV14 and TRBJ1-1; perhaps TRBD1 as D (5 bases). CDR3 nucleotides: TGTGCCAGCAGCCAAGATTGGGGGGTTATCGACACTGAAGCTTTCTTT. This codes for CASSQDWGVIDTEAFF.